The subject of this entry is one T cell receptor (beta chain). Per the study methods: Amplification of reference gene primers was used by the study to estimate nucleated cell counts. TCRdb's table, derived via immunoSEQ multiplex PCR, lists solely in-frame clones and lacks some. V, J and clone size reflect that table, while D and trimming were determined from the DNA. The sample contains approximately 130,000 clones, about 77% of which appear only once. The sample belongs to a study of blood T cell repertoires in COVID-19. CDR3 length: 14 residues. The V and J ends lost 4 bases and 3 bases, in that order; junction bases with no gene match: 4. The V gene's germline CDR1 is SGHNT and CDR2 YENEEA.

The chain uses TRBV11-3 and TRBJ2-7, with 9 bases that match TRBD1. This TCR was sampled from a human donor in a cohort sampled during active COVID-19. The material sequenced was peripheral blood. The CDR3 sequence is CASSSDRGHYEQYF. The DNA for the CDR3 is TGTGCCAGCAGCTCGGACAGGGGCCACTACGAGCAGTACTTC.